These 26 T cell receptor beta chains were sequenced from one sample in a study of cytomegalovirus exposure and HLA in healthy donors. TCRdb's table, derived via immunoSEQ multiplex PCR, lists solely in-frame clones and lacks some. This sample has tens of thousands of clones, with approximately 93% found just once. Sequenced: PBMCs. These receptor sequences come from a woman under 30 in good health and CMV-seronegative.

The V call is TRBV6-1, the J call TRBJ2-7; 8 nucleotides line up with TRBD1. This CDR3 has 14 amino acids. Germline-derived CDR1 and CDR2 are MNHNS and SASEGT. Trimming cost V 3 bases and J 2 bases; bases outside gene matches: 3. CDR3 nucleotides: TGTGCCAGCAGTGACGACAGGGGAGCCTACGAGCAGTACTTC. Translation gives CASSDDRGAYEQYF.

The table lists this clone with a count of one. V usage is TRBV2 and J usage is TRBJ1-2; D perhaps matches TRBD1 (6 bases). The germline V gene encodes CDR1 SNHLY and CDR2 FYNNEI. With 0 bases removed from V and 2 bases from J, the gap between germline ends came to 10 bases. There are 15 residues in the CDR3. The CDR3 region is CASSEALTGNYGYTF. DNA for the CDR3: TGTGCCAGCAGTGAAGCCTTAACAGGGAACTATGGCTACACCTTC. Variable domain in full (rest from reference TRBV2 and TRBJ1-2): EPEVTQTPSHQVTQMGQEVILRCVPISNHLYFYWYRQILGQKVEFLVSFYNNEISEKSEIFDDQFSVERPDGSNFTLKIRSTKLEDSAMYFCASSEALTGNYGYTFGSGTRLTVV.

Only one count was recorded for this clone. V usage is TRBV6-4 and J usage is TRBJ2-2; D is possibly TRBD2 (5 bases). The V end lost 5 bases, the J end lost 6 bases, and 10 bases lay between the germline ends. Looked up from germline, CDR1 is MRHNA and CDR2 is SNTAGT. CDR3 size: 13 residues. The CDR3 nucleotides are TGTGCCAGCAGTTCCGGGGAATCCGGGGAGCTGTTTTTT. It encodes CASSSGESGELFF.

The V call is TRBV5-1, the J call TRBJ2-1; 16 bases map to TRBD2. Per the germline V gene, CDR1 is SGHRS and CDR2 is YFSETQ. V was pared by 3 bases and J by 7 bases, with 4 bases of the junction left unmatched. This CDR3 has 16 amino acids. The CDR3: CASSWGLAGGLNEQFF. CDR3 bases: TGCGCCAGCAGCTGGGGACTAGCGGGGGGGCTGAATGAGCAGTTCTTC.

The chain couples TRBV11-2 to TRBJ2-1; D uncertain. The CDR3 has 13 amino acids. CDR1 SGHAT and CDR2 FQNNGV come from the germline V gene. Deletions cut 3 bases from V and 4 bases from J, with 7 bases between. Here the CDR3 reads CASSLEAYNEQFF. DNA for the CDR3: TGTGCCAGCAGCTTGGAAGCGTACAATGAGCAGTTCTTC.

This rearrangement joins TRBV7-2 to TRBJ2-1, with 10 positions matching TRBD2. The CDR3 extends over 16 amino acids. Germline V gene data show CDR1 as SGHTA and CDR2 as FQGNSA. Trimming took 6 bases from V and 4 from J; bases not matched to a gene: 9. For the CDR3, the DNA is TGTGCCAGCAGTCCTAGCGGGGGTCCACCTTACAATGAGCAGTTCTTC. It encodes CASSPSGGPPYNEQFF.

The chain has TRBV7-9 and TRBJ2-7; 9 bases fit TRBD1. Losses at the gene ends were 2 bases for V and 2 bases for J; bases not matched to a gene: 13. The CDR3 is made up of 18 amino acids. The germline V gene encodes CDR1 SEHNR and CDR2 FQNEAQ (reference sequence). CDR3 in DNA: TGTGCCAGCAGCTTATGGGGACAGGGACTGAAAGAGGCCTACGAGCAGTACTTC. Protein product: CASSLWGQGLKEAYEQYF.

The gene calls are TRBV4-2 and TRBJ2-7, with a possible D match to TRBD1 (6 bases). Germline V gene data show CDR1 as LGHNA and CDR2 as YNFKEQ. This CDR3 contains 12 residues. Trimming took 1 base from V and 7 from J, leaving 8 bases between them. The CDR3 region is CASSQGRGEQYF. The CDR3 DNA is TGTGCCAGCAGCCAAGGTAGGGGGGAGCAGTACTTC.

This chain links TRBV6-1 with TRBJ1-2; no reliable D call. The germline CDR1 and CDR2 sequences are MNHNS and SASEGT. This CDR3 is built from 14 residues. V was trimmed by 2 bases and J by 5 bases, leaving 12 bases between them. The CDR3 region is CASSESGRTYGYTF. CDR3 sequence (DNA): TGTGCCAGCAGTGAATCCGGGAGAACATATGGCTACACCTTC.

The rearrangement links TRBV11-3 to TRBJ2-7; a possible D gene is TRBD2 (7 bases). V lost 5 bases and J 5 bases, leaving 22 bases between the germline ends. Germline V CDR1 and CDR2: SGHNT, YENEEA. The CDR3 is made up of 16 amino acids. The DNA of the CDR3 is TGTGCCAGCAGCCCACCGAACGGGGGGCAAGTGCACGAGCAGTACTTC. It translates to CASSPPNGGQVHEQYF.

J is TRBJ2-2 and V is TRBV28, with D possibly TRBD2 on 6 matching bases. Germline CDR1 MDHEN, CDR2 SYDVKM. V shed 8 bases and J shed 1 base, with 14 bases lying between them. The CDR3 has 15 amino acids. CDR3 sequence: CASARGLLNTGELFF. The CDR3 DNA reads as TGTGCCAGCGCCCGGGGACTCTTGAACACCGGGGAGCTGTTTTTT.

This clone is a singleton in its sample. The chain combines TRBV2 with TRBJ2-7; TRBD1 aligns across 9 bases. V shed 11 bases, J shed 1 base, and the junction held 18 bases outside the gene matches. The CDR3 sequence is 17 residues long. CDR1 and CDR2 from the germline V gene are SNHLY and FYNNEI. CDR3 residues: CARQGGPRTGESYEQYF. Written as DNA, the CDR3 is TGTGCCCGCCAGGGGGGGCCCCGGACAGGGGAATCCTACGAGCAGTACTTC.

The chain recombines TRBV5-6 with TRBJ2-3; 9 bases are shared with TRBD2. CDR1 is SGHDT and CDR2 is YYEEEE in the germline V gene. Trimming took 4 bases from V and 2 from J; bases not matched to a gene: 8. This CDR3 has 16 residues. The CDR3 here is CASSLLAGAHTDTQYF. The DNA for the CDR3 is TGTGCCAGCAGCCTTTTAGCGGGAGCCCACACAGATACGCAGTATTTT. The variable domain in full, completed from reference TRBV5-6 and TRBJ2-3, reads DAGVTQSPTHLIKTRGQQVTLRCSPKSGHDTVSWYQQALGQGPQFIFQYYEEEERQRGNFPDRFSGHQFPNYSSELNVNALLLGDSALYLCASSLLAGAHTDTQYFGPGTRLTVL.

This chain connects TRBV7-9 to TRBJ2-1, with D tentatively TRBD2 (5 bases). With 1 base removed from V and 3 bases from J, the gap between germline ends came to 13 bases. CDR1 is SEHNR and CDR2 is FQNEAQ in the germline V gene (reference sequence). The CDR3 has 16 residues. The CDR3 is CASSLVLRARYNEQFF. The CDR3 DNA is TGTGCCAGCAGCTTAGTGTTGAGGGCTCGCTACAATGAGCAGTTCTTC. The full variable domain, with the rest looked up from reference TRBV7-9 and TRBJ2-1, is DTGVSQNPRHKITKRGQNVTFRCDPISEHNRLYWYRQTLGQGPEFLTYFQNEAQLEKSRLLSDRFSAERPKGSFSTLEIQRTEQGDSAMYLCASSLVLRARYNEQFFGPGTRLTVL.

This clone was observed once. The chain recombines TRBV2 with TRBJ2-2; D ambiguous. Germline values: CDR1 SNHLY, CDR2 FYNNEI. This CDR3 comprises 12 residues. Trimming pared 6 bases from V and 4 bases from J, leaving 6 bases between. CDR3 DNA: TGTGCCAGCAGCCTCGGCACCGGGGAGCTGTTTTTT. This encodes CASSLGTGELFF.

The chain is built from TRBV5-6 and TRBJ2-7, with a weak D call TRBD1 (6 bases). Germline-derived CDR1 and CDR2 are SGHDT and YYEEEE. V gave up 3 bases and J gave up 7 bases, with 20 bases separating them. This CDR3 region has 15 residues. In DNA, the CDR3 is TGTGCCAGCAGCTACGCCACCTCAGGGGTTCGGGAGCAGTACTTC. It codes for CASSYATSGVREQYF.

The genes are TRBV9 and TRBJ2-3; 11 nucleotides align to TRBD2. Germline values: CDR1 SGDLS, CDR2 YYNGEE. J gave up 3 bases and V 3 bases, and 12 bases lay outside the gene matches. There are 18 residues in the CDR3. CDR3 DNA sequence: TGTGCCAGCAGCGGCGGGCTAGCGGGAGGTACCACAACAGATACGCAGTATTTT. Translating gives CASSGGLAGGTTTDTQYF.

The V call is TRBV5-1, the J call TRBJ2-5; tentative D call: TRBD1 (6 bases). Germline V gives CDR1 SGHRS, CDR2 YFSETQ. V lost 6 bases to trimming and J lost 1 base, with 10 bases between them. This CDR3 region has 13 residues. Here the CDR3 reads CASNLQGQETQYF. CDR3 coding DNA: TGCGCCAGCAACCTACAGGGCCAAGAGACCCAGTACTTC.

The chain is built from TRBV2 and TRBJ2-7; 9 nucleotides match TRBD1. Germline V lookup: CDR1 SNHLY, CDR2 FYNNEI. Germline trimming cut 9 bases from V and 5 bases from J; bases unmatched to any gene: 8. The CDR3 sequence is 13 residues long. The CDR3 spells CASVGTGYHEQYF. CDR3 nucleotide sequence: TGTGCCAGTGTCGGGACAGGGTACCACGAGCAGTACTTC. The full variable domain, rest sourced from reference TRBV2 and TRBJ2-7, is EPEVTQTPSHQVTQMGQEVILRCVPISNHLYFYWYRQILGQKVEFLVSFYNNEISEKSEIFDDQFSVERPDGSNFTLKIRSTKLEDSAMYFCASVGTGYHEQYFGPGTRLTVT.

V gene TRBV11-3 combines with J gene TRBJ2-7; TRBD2 is a possible D gene (5 bases). With 1 base removed from V and 9 bases from J, the gap between germline ends came to 19 bases. The V gene's germline CDR1 is SGHNT and CDR2 YENEEA. This CDR3 spans 15 amino acids. DNA for the CDR3: TGTGCCAGCAGCTTAGGAGGGCCGGGAATAGTATGGCAGTACTTC. Its protein product is CASSLGGPGIVWQYF.

The rearrangement links TRBV25-1 to TRBJ2-1, with TRBD2 matching over 12 bases. CDR3 length: 15 residues. CDR1 MGHDK and CDR2 SYGVNS come from the germline V gene. The J segment lost 4 bases and the V segment lost 6 bases, leaving 4 bases of the junction unmatched. The CDR3 loop is CASSPGTSGYNEQFF. The CDR3, as DNA: TGTGCCAGCAGCCCCGGGACTAGCGGGTACAATGAGCAGTTCTTC.

CDR3 bases: TGTGCCAGCAGCCTCAAGGGGGGGGAGAGTGAGCAGTTCTTC. It codes for CASSLKGGESEQFF. This chain uses TRBV7-9 with TRBJ2-1, with D perhaps matching TRBD2 (7 bases). Germline loops: CDR1 SEHNR, CDR2 FQNEAQ (reference sequence). The CDR3 length is 14 residues. Trimming removed 5 bases from V and 9 bases from J, with 17 bases in between.

J is TRBJ1-1 and V is TRBV29-1; a possible D gene is TRBD1 (5 bases). Germline loops: CDR1 SQVTM, CDR2 ANQGSEA. CDR3 length: 14 residues. The ends were cut back, 8 bases at V and 2 bases at J, with 18 bases in the middle. The CDR3 sequence is CSSFGGTSNTEAFF. DNA for the CDR3: TGCAGCTCTTTCGGGGGGACTTCTAACACTGAAGCTTTCTTT.

The rearrangement joins TRBV7-9 to TRBJ1-5; no clear D. Germline V CDR1 and CDR2: SEHNR, FQNEAQ (reference sequence). Trimming took 1 base from V and 9 from J, leaving 16 bases between them. The CDR3 runs to 15 residues. DNA for the CDR3: TGTGCCAGCAGCTTAGATGCAGGCCCGTTCGCGCCCCAGCATTTT. Its protein product is CASSLDAGPFAPQHF.

This chain uses TRBV13 with TRBJ2-1; 11 bases match TRBD2. CDR1 PRHDT and CDR2 FYEKMQ come from the germline V gene (reference sequence). The J segment lost 10 bases and the V segment lost 1 base, leaving 6 bases of the junction unmatched. The CDR3 sequence is 15 residues long. The CDR3, as DNA: TGTGCCAGCAGCTTAGAGGGACTAGCGGAAAAGGAGCAGTTCTTC. It encodes CASSLEGLAEKEQFF.

The sample holds one count of this clone. The chain carries TRBV5-1 and TRBJ2-7; 7 positions agree with TRBD2. Germline values: CDR1 SGHRS, CDR2 YFSETQ. Unmatched junction bases numbered 11, after V lost 2 bases and J lost 6 bases. This CDR3 has 15 amino acids. CDR3 sequence: CASSLSSGPGSEQYF. The DNA for the CDR3 is TGCGCCAGCAGCTTATCTAGCGGTCCCGGCTCCGAGCAGTACTTC.